The clone carrying this T cell receptor beta chain came up many times. No antigen is known for it. TCRdb ran MiXCR on the RT-PCR reads and lists one entry per CDR3 protein. The sample has 450,000 to 500,000 distinct CDR3 sequences; 10% to 11% are singletons. CDR1 is DFQATT and CDR2 is SNEGSKA in the germline V gene (reference sequence). Trimming cost V 0 bases and J 5 bases, with 16 bases left between them. This CDR3 comprises 15 residues. This entry comes from a study of response to subunit inactivated influenza vaccine. Study-wide results and limits: Seasonal influenza vaccination, on each occasion, was suggested by the authors to recruit few new T cells.

The sequencing here drew on PBMCs from blood, taken roughly 47 days after vaccination. This chain links TRBV20-1 with TRBJ2-5; maybe TRBD2 (6 bases). The TCR comes from a man in his fifties who received an inactivated influenza vaccine. CDR3 in DNA: TGCAGTGCTAGAGATCCGGGACTTAGGCGGGAGACCCAGTACTTC. The encoded protein is CSARDPGLRRETQYF.